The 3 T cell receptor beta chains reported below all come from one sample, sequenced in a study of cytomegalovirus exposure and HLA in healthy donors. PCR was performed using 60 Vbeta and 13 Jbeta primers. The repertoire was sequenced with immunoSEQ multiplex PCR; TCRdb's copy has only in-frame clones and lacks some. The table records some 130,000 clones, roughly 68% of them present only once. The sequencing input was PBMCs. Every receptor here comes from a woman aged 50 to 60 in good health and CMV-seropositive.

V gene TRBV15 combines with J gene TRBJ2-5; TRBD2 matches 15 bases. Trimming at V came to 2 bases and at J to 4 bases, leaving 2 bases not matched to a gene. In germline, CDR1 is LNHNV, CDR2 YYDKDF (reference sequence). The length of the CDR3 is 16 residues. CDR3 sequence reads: CATSRRTSGGAETQYF. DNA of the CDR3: TGTGCCACCAGCAGACGGACTAGCGGGGGGGCAGAGACCCAGTACTTC. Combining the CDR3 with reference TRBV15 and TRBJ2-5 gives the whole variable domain DAMVIQNPRYQVTQFGKPVTLSCSQTLNHNVMYWYQQKSSQAPKLLFHYYDKDFNNEADTPDNFQSRRPNTSFCFLDIRSPGLGDTAMYLCATSRRTSGGAETQYFGPGTRLLVL.

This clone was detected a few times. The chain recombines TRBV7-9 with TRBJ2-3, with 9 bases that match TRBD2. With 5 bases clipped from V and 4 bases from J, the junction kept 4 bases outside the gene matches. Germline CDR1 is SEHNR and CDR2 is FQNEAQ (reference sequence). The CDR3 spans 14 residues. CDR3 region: CASSGTSSSDTQYF. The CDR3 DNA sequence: TGTGCCAGCAGCGGGACTAGCAGCTCAGATACGCAGTATTTT.

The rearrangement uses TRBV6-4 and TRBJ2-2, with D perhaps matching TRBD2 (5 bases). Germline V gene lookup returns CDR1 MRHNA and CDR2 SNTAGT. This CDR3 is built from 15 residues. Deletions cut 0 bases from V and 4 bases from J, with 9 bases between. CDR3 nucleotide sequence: TGTGCCAGCAGTGACTCGAAGGACTTCACCGGGGAGCTGTTTTTT. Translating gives CASSDSKDFTGELFF.